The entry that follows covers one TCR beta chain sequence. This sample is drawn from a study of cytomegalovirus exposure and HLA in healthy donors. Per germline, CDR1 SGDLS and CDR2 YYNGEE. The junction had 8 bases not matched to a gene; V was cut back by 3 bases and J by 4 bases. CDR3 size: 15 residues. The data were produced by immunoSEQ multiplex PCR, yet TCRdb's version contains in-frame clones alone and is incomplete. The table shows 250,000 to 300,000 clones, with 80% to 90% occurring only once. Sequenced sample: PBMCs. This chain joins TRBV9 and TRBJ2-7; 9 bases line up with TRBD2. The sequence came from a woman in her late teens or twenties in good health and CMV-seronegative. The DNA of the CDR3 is TGTGCCAGCAGCGCGGGGACTAGCAGTTTGTACGAGCAGTACTTC. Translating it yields CASSAGTSSLYEQYF.